This paragraph covers one TCR beta chain sequence. Its specific antigen is unknown. No base quality information exists; no much larger clone differs at one position. The data are from a study of somatic mutations in T cells in chronic GVHD (dated by TCRdb to about 2020). Isolated genomic DNA was used for TCRbeta deep sequencing. The immunoSEQ assay, provided as a commercial service, was used for TCRbeta CDR3 sequencing and initial data processing. As for how the authors treated the data: Reads were demultiplexed, adapter and primer sequences were removed, similar clones were merged by frequency-ratio clustering, and V, D, J genes were annotated with IMGT. In TCRdb, the immuneACCESS table is reduced to in-frame sequences with V and J assigned. These tables do not hold every clone; where another copy was compared, an unresolved V gene accounts for under half, and the others remain unexplained. The V and J calls and clone size come from that table; D and trimming were worked out from the DNA. Counted in this sample were about 14,000 clones; approximately 80% of them appeared once. The top ten clonotypes cover 32% of the sample.

For sorting, staining was done with anti-CD3, anti-CD4, anti-CD8 and a Vbeta20 antibody from the IOTest Beta Mark kit on a FACSAria III, reaching purity above 98%. Peripheral blood was collected in sodium heparin tubes and mononuclear cells were isolated by Ficoll-Paque PLUS density gradient centrifugation. Before TCRbeta deep sequencing, the CD4+ Vbeta20+, CD4+ Vbeta20-, and CD8+ T cell fractions were FACS-sorted. The germline V gene sets CDR1 to SNHLY and CDR2 to FYNNEI. Reading from cysteine to phenylalanine, the CDR3 counts 13 amino acids. Here the CDR3 DNA is all that survives: 39 bases in frame from base 1. V is pared back by 4 bases and J by 11 bases, with 17 bases lying between the germline termini.

The clonotype comes from a male patient aged 50 to 60 with chronic graft-versus-host disease. Donor T cells from the graft may be present among the T cells after a transplant. Source material: Vbeta20-negative CD4+ T cells from blood. What the cell subset or site label conveys for this sample: CD4+ T cells sorted as TCR Vbeta20 negative by flow cytometry. The sequence links TRBV2 to TRBJ2-5; perhaps TRBD2 is the D gene, with 5 bases matching. The CDR3 region: CASSGTAEAKQYF. The nucleotide sequence is TGTGCCAGCAGTGGGACCGCGGAGGCGAAGCAGTACTTC.